The 20 T cell receptor beta chains below were found in one sample sequenced in a study of graft-versus-host responses after intestinal transplantation. The method was immunoSEQ multiplex PCR; TCRdb's version includes in-frame clones alone and lacks a portion of them. The sample consists of under 20,000 clones, 38% of them appearing once. Material: alloreactive CD4+ T cells from a mixed lymphocyte reaction culture, obtained before intestinal transplant. Subset in this sample: CFSE-low proliferating T cells sorted from approximately 6-day pre-transplant mixed lymphocyte reaction (GvH or HvG direction). The source is a human patient who received an intestinal transplant.

This sequence joins TRBV19 and TRBJ1-2; 9 bases agree with TRBD1. The germline V gene has CDR1 LNHDA and CDR2 SQIVND (reference sequence). J lost 2 bases, V lost 8 bases, and 12 bases had no gene match. This CDR3 has 16 amino acids. DNA for the CDR3: TGTGCCAGTCGACGTGCGGGACAGGGATCAAACTATGGCTACACCTTC. Protein sequence: CASRRAGQGSNYGYTF.

The chain combines TRBV14 with TRBJ1-5; 7 nucleotides match TRBD1. The V gene end was trimmed by 3 bases and the J gene end by 7 bases; junction bases not matched to a gene: 18. The CDR3 consists of 18 residues. The germline V gene encodes CDR1 SGHDN and CDR2 FVKESK. This chain's CDR3 is CASSHNAGIDREDQPQHF. The CDR3 nucleotides are TGTGCCAGCAGCCATAATGCGGGAATAGACAGGGAGGACCAGCCCCAGCATTTT.

This rearrangement joins TRBV25-1 to TRBJ1-2, with 11 bases lining up with TRBD1. Per germline, CDR1 MGHDK and CDR2 SYGVNS. The CDR3 is 14 amino acids. Unmatched junction bases numbered 9, after V lost 8 bases and J lost 7 bases. The CDR3 region has the DNA TGTGCCAGCGTAGGGACAGGGGGTTCCCCTGGCTACACCTTC. Translating gives CASVGTGGSPGYTF.

This clone was found a few times. This chain connects TRBV9 to TRBJ2-3; TRBD1 matches at 8 bases. Germline lookup yields CDR1 SGDLS and CDR2 YYNGEE. Trimming cost V 5 bases and J 1 base; bases outside gene matches: 9. This CDR3 has 16 residues. This CDR3 reads CASRYRTGRCTDTQYF. As DNA, the CDR3 is TGTGCCAGCAGATACCGGACAGGGCGCTGCACAGATACGCAGTATTTT.

This clone appeared a few times. The CDR3 nucleotides read TGTGCCAGCCGACTAGCGGGGGGGAATGAGCAGTTCTTC. Translating it yields CASRLAGGNEQFF. The chain employs TRBV27 and TRBJ2-1; 14 nucleotides match TRBD2. Trimming cost V 8 bases and J 7 bases; bases outside gene matches: 1. CDR3 size: 13 residues. The germline CDR1 and CDR2 sequences are MNHEY and SMNVEV (reference sequence).

The gene calls are TRBV30 and TRBJ2-1; D is unresolved. V lost 0 bases and J 8 bases, leaving 14 bases between the germline ends. This CDR3 has 14 amino acids. Per the germline V gene, CDR1 is GTSNPN and CDR2 is SVGIG (reference sequence). The CDR3 spells CAWSVNFISHEQFF. The DNA for the CDR3 is TGTGCCTGGAGTGTCAACTTCATTTCCCATGAGCAGTTCTTC.

The J gene is TRBJ2-3, the V gene TRBV5-8; tentative D call: TRBD1 (5 bases). This CDR3 contains 13 residues. CDR1 SGHTS and CDR2 YDEGEE come from the germline V gene. Trimming left V 2 bases short and J 4 bases short, with 8 bases between. CDR3 amino acids: CASSFDSPDTQYF. The DNA for the CDR3 is TGTGCCAGCAGCTTTGACAGTCCAGATACGCAGTATTTT.

The V call is TRBV11-2, the J call TRBJ2-1; 9 bases map to TRBD2. The CDR3 is 19 amino acids. V lost 0 bases, J lost 0 bases, and 9 bases stayed unmatched. The germline gives CDR1 SGHAT, CDR2 FQNNGV. The CDR3: CASSLDRLAGRSSYNEQFF. The CDR3 DNA reads TGTGCCAGCAGCTTAGATCGCCTAGCGGGGAGAAGCTCCTACAATGAGCAGTTCTTC.

The V call is TRBV2, the J call TRBJ1-2; 7 bases match TRBD1. The CDR3 is made up of 16 amino acids. Germline loops: CDR1 SNHLY, CDR2 FYNNEI. J lost 0 bases, V lost 6 bases, and 10 bases had no gene match. CDR3 region: CASRVDRSFTNYGYTF. In DNA, the CDR3 is TGTGCCAGCAGAGTGGACAGGTCCTTTACTAACTATGGCTACACCTTC.

Written as DNA, the CDR3 is TGTGCCAGCTCACCCGGGACAGTCAATGAAAAACTGTTTTTT. Amino acid sequence: CASSPGTVNEKLFF. The chain carries TRBV18 and TRBJ1-4; 7 nucleotides align to TRBD1. CDR1 is KGHSH and CDR2 is LQKENI in the germline V gene. There are 14 residues in the CDR3. With 3 bases clipped from V and 5 bases from J, the junction kept 3 bases outside the gene matches.

The chain uses TRBV6-6 and TRBJ1-2; D is unresolved. The length of the CDR3 is 14 residues. The V end was cut by 0 bases, the J end by 4 bases, with 9 bases between. Looked up from germline, CDR1 is MNHNY and CDR2 is SVGAGI (reference sequence). CDR3 protein: CASSYSEGGYGYTF. CDR3 in DNA: TGTGCCAGCAGTTACTCAGAGGGCGGCTATGGCTACACCTTC.

The J gene is TRBJ2-5, the V gene TRBV7-8; TRBD1 might be the D (6 bases). V shed 4 bases and J shed 7 bases, with 13 bases lying between them. Germline V lookup: CDR1 SGHVS, CDR2 FQNEAQ. This CDR3 contains 13 residues. CDR3 amino acids: CASSSVGAATQYF. Here the CDR3 DNA reads TGTGCCAGCAGCTCCGTGGGGGCAGCGACCCAGTACTTC.

The chain uses TRBV7-6 and TRBJ2-7; 8 bases map to TRBD2. This CDR3 is 13 amino acids long. The V gene end was trimmed by 2 bases and the J gene end by 9 bases; junction bases not matched to a gene: 6. Germline CDR1 reads SGHVS; CDR2 reads FNYEAQ. CDR3 sequence (DNA): TGTGCCAGCAGCTTATCCGGGACTAGTGTGCAGTACTTC. Its protein is CASSLSGTSVQYF.

The V call is TRBV5-1, the J call TRBJ1-1, with D tentatively TRBD1 (5 bases). This CDR3 is built from 12 residues. From germline, CDR1 is SGHRS and CDR2 YFSETQ. V was cut by 1 base and J by 11 bases, with 12 bases left in between. The CDR3 loop reads CASSLNSGGAFF. CDR3 nucleotide sequence: TGCGCCAGCAGCTTGAACAGCGGGGGGGCTTTCTTT.

This chain links TRBV7-2 with TRBJ1-3, with D maybe TRBD1 (6 bases). Trimming stripped 6 bases from V and 8 bases from J, with 17 bases between. Germline CDR1 reads SGHTA; CDR2 reads FQGNSA. The CDR3 runs to 14 residues. The CDR3 region is CASRLTGFRDTIYF. Here the CDR3 DNA reads TGTGCCAGCAGGTTAACAGGGTTCCGAGACACCATATATTTT.

Only one count was recorded for this clone. This chain connects TRBV5-4 to TRBJ2-1; TRBD1 aligns across 11 bases. CDR1 is SGHNT and CDR2 is YYREEE in the germline V gene (reference sequence). This CDR3 has 14 amino acids. Trimming removed 2 bases from V and 12 bases from J; junction bases left unmatched: 7. The CDR3 sequence is CASSFGDRGAGQFF. Written as DNA, the CDR3 is TGTGCCAGCAGCTTTGGGGACAGGGGGGCTGGGCAGTTCTTC. Full variable domain (remainder filled in from reference TRBV5-4 and TRBJ2-1): ETGVTQSPTHLIKTRGQQVTLRCSSQSGHNTVSWYQQALGQGPQFIFQYYREEENGRGNFPPRFSGLQFPNYSSELNVNALELDDSALYLCASSFGDRGAGQFFGPGTRLTVL.

This clone was picked up one time. One end of the junction fails to match germline, which may point to a read error. V usage is TRBV2 and J usage is TRBJ2-1, with 8 bases matching TRBD1. Germline V gives CDR1 SNHLY, CDR2 FYNNEI. The CDR3 runs to 13 residues. This CDR3 is CASTQTPGQGNIF. Written as DNA, the CDR3 is TGTGCCAGCACCCAAACCCCCGGACAGGGTAACATCTTC.

V is TRBV5-5 and J is TRBJ2-7, with D hard to call. The germline V gene has CDR1 SGHKS and CDR2 YYEKEE (reference sequence). V lost 4 bases and J lost 0, with 8 bases in between. There are 13 residues in the CDR3. CDR3 sequence reads: CASSNTASYEQYF. CDR3 sequence (DNA): TGTGCCAGCAGCAATACAGCCTCCTACGAGCAGTACTTC.

The V and J genes are TRBV5-1 and TRBJ2-3; 9 nucleotides line up with TRBD2. Unmatched junction bases numbered 7, after V lost 4 bases and J lost 1 base. This CDR3 has 16 residues. Germline V gene lookup returns CDR1 SGHRS and CDR2 YFSETQ. The CDR3 reads CASSPPGGGGTDTQYF. Written as DNA, the CDR3 is TGCGCCAGCAGCCCACCAGGCGGGGGGGGCACAGATACGCAGTATTTT.

The V gene is TRBV6-5, the J gene TRBJ2-7; D tentatively reads TRBD1 or TRBD2 (5 bases each). The CDR3 runs 12 residues. Germline CDR1 and CDR2: MNHEY and SVGAGI. Between the trimmed V and J ends, which lost 7 bases and 9 bases, there was a span of 16 bases. The CDR3 protein is CASTTRGDAQYF. Here the CDR3 DNA reads TGTGCCAGCACCACGAGGGGAGACGCGCAGTACTTC.